This TCR beta chain was obtained from a study of OX40 agonist ivuxolimab in advanced cancers. The CDR3 is made up of 16 amino acids. Germline CDR1 is SNHLY and CDR2 is FYNNEI. TCRdb's copy holds only in-frame clones and misses some; the assay was immunoSEQ multiplex PCR. This table holds under 150,000 clones, over 75% found once. The sequencing here drew on CD4+ or CD8+ T cells sorted from blood, taken in a trial of the OX40 agonist ivuxolimab. This TCR came from an adult with an advanced solid tumor such as melanoma, head and neck, liver or kidney cancer. J is TRBJ2-5 and V is TRBV2; D is perhaps TRBD1 or TRBD2 (6 bases each). The J call may be faulty, since TRBJ2-7 better matches the DNA end. In nucleotides, the CDR3 is TGTGCCAGCGGGGGGCGGGACCCCAACAACCCCTACGAGCAGTACTTC. Encoded protein: CASGGRDPNNPYEQYF.